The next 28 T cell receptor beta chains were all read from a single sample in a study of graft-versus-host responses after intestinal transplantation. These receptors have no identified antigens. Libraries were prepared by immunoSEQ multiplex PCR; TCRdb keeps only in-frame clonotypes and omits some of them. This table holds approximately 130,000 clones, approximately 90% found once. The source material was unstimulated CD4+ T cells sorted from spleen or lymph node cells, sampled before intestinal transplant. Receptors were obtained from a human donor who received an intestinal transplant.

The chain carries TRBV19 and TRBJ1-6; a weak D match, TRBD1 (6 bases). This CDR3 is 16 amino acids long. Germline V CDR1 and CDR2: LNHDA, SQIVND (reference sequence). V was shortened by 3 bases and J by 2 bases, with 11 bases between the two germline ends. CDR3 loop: CASSIDRSTYNSPLHF. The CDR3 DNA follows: TGTGCCAGTAGTATCGACAGGAGCACCTATAATTCACCCCTCCACTTT. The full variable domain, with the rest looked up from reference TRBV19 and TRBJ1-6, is DGGITQSPKYLFRKEGQNVTLSCEQNLNHDAMYWYRQDPGQGLRLIYYSQIVNDFQKGDIAEGYSVSREKKESFPLTVTSAQKNPTAFYLCASSIDRSTYNSPLHFGNGTRLTVT.

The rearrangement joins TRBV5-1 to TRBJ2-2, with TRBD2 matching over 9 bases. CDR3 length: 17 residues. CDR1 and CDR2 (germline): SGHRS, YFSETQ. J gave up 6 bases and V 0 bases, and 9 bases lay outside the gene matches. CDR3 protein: CASSLVPRGGAPGELFF. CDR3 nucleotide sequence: TGCGCCAGCAGCTTGGTCCCTCGCGGGGGGGCCCCCGGGGAGCTGTTTTTT.

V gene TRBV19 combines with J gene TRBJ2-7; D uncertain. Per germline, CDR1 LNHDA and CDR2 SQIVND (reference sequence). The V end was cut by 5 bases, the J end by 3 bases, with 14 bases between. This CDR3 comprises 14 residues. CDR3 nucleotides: TGTGCCAGTAGTGTCGGAACGTCTCGCTACGAGCAGTACTTC. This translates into CASSVGTSRYEQYF.

CDR3 amino acids: CSVSGGSNQPQHF. CDR3 coding DNA: TGCAGCGTTAGTGGGGGGAGCAATCAGCCCCAGCATTTT. The V and J genes are TRBV29-1 and TRBJ1-5, with D possibly TRBD1 on 5 matching bases. Trimming took 5 bases from V and 1 from J, leaving 9 bases between them. This CDR3 contains 13 residues. The V gene's germline CDR1 is SQVTM and CDR2 ANQGSEA.

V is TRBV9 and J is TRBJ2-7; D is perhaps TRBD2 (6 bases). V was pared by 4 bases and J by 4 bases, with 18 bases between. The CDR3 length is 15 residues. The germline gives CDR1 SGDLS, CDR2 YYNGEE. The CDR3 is CASSKGAGTEYEQYF. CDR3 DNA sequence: TGTGCCAGCAGCAAAGGGGCAGGGACTGAATACGAGCAGTACTTC.

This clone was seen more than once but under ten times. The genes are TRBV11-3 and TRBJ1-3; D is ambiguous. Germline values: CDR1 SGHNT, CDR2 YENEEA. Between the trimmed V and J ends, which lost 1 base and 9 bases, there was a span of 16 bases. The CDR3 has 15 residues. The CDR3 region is CASSLGADASSTIYF. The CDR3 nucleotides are TGTGCCAGCAGCTTAGGGGCAGACGCAAGTAGCACCATATATTTT. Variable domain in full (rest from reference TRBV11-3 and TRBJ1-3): EAGVVQSPRYKIIEKKQPVAFWCNPISGHNTLYWYLQNLGQGPELLIRYENEEAVDDSQLPKDRFSAERLKGVDSTLKIQPAELGDSAVYLCASSLGADASSTIYFGEGSWLTVV.

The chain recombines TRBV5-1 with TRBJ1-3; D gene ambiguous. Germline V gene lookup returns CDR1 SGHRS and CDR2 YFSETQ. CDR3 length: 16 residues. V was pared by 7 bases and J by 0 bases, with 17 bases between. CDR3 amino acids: CASSRGPLVSGNTIYF. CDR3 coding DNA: TGCGCCAGCTCTCGAGGGCCTCTTGTCTCTGGAAACACCATATATTTT.

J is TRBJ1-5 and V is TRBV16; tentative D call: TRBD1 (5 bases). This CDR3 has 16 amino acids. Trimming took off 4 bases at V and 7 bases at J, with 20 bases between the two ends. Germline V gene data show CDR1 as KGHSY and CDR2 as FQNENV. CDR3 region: CASSRGVPGGGQPQHF. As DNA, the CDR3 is TGTGCCAGCAGCCGGGGGGTTCCTGGCGGGGGGCAGCCCCAGCATTTT.

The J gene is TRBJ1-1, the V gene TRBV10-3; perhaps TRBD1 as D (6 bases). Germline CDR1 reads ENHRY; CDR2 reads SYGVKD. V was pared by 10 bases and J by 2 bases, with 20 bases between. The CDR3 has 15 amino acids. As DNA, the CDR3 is TGTGCCACCATGAAACAGGGCATAATTAACACTGAAGCTTTCTTT. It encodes CATMKQGIINTEAFF.

The CDR3 DNA sequence: TGTGCCAGCAGCTCAGGTCAAGGGCAGCCCCAGCATTTT. Amino acids: CASSSGQGQPQHF. The chain combines TRBV5-6 with TRBJ1-5; D remains unclear. CDR1 SGHDT and CDR2 YYEEEE come from the germline V gene. V was shortened by 3 bases and J by 7 bases, with 11 bases between the two germline ends. The CDR3 extends over 13 amino acids.

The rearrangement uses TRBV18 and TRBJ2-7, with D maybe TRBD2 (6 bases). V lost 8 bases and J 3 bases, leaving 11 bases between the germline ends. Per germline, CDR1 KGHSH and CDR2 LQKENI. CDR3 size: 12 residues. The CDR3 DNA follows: TGTGCCAGCGGCGGGACGGACTACGAGCAGTACTTC. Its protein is CASGGTDYEQYF. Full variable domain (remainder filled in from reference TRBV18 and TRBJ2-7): NAGVMQNPRHLVRRRGQEARLRCSPMKGHSHVYWYRQLPEEGLKFMVYLQKENIIDESGMPKERFSAEFPKEGPSILRIQQVVRGDSAAYFCASGGTDYEQYFGPGTRLTVT.

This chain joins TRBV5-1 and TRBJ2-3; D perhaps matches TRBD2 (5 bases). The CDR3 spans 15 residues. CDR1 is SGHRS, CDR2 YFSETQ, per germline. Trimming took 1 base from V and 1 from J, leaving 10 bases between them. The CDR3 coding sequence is TGCGCCAGCAGCTTGCGGACTCTCGGCACAGATACGCAGTATTTT. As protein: CASSLRTLGTDTQYF.

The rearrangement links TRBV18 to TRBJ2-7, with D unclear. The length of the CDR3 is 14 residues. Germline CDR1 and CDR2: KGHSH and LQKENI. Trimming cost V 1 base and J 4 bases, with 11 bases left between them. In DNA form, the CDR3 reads TGTGCCAGCTCACCACAGGTACAGTCTTACGAGCAGTACTTC. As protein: CASSPQVQSYEQYF.

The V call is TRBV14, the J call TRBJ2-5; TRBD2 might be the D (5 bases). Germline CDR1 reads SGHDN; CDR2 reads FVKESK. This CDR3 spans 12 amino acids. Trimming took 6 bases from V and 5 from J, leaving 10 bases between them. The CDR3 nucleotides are TGTGCCAGCAGTCCAGGAGGCGAGACCCAGTACTTC. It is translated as CASSPGGETQYF.

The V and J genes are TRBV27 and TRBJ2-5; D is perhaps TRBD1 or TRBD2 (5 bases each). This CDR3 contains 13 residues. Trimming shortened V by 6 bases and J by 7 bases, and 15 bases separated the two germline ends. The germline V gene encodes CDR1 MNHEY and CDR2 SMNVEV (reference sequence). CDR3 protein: CASSLGRGRTQYF. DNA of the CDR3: TGTGCCAGCAGCCTGGGAAGGGGACGGACCCAGTACTTC.

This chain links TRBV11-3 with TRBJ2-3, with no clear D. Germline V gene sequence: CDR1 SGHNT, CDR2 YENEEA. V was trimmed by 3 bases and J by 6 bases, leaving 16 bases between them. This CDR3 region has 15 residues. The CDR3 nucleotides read TGTGCCAGCAGCTTGGGCGGCCGGAACATGGATACGCAGTATTTT. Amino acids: CASSLGGRNMDTQYF.

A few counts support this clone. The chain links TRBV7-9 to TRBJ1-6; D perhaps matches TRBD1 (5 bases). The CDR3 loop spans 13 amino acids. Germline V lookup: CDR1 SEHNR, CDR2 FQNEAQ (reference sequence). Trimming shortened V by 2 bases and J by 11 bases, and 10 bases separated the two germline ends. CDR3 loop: CASSLPLGAPLHF. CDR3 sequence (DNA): TGTGCCAGCAGCTTACCCCTGGGGGCACCCCTCCACTTT.

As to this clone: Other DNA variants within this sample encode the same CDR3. CDR3 amino acids: CASSRGQGNYGYTF. CDR3 nucleotides: TGTGCCAGCAGCCGGGGACAGGGGAACTATGGCTACACCTTC. The V and J genes are TRBV7-9 and TRBJ1-2; 10 bases fit TRBD1. Germline CDR1 and CDR2: SEHNR and FQNEAQ (reference sequence). CDR3 length: 14 amino acids. J was trimmed by 2 bases and V by 5 bases; bases with no gene match: 2.

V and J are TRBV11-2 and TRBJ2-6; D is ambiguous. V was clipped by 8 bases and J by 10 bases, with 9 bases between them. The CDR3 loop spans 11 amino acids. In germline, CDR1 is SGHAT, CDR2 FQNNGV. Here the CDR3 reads CASGVQNVLTF. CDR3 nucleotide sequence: TGTGCCAGCGGGGTACAGAACGTCCTGACTTTC.

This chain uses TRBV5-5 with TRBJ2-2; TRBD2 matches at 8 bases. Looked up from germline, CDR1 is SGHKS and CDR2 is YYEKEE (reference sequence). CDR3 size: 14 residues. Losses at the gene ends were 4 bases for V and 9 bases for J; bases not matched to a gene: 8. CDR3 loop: CASSQSTSGWELFF. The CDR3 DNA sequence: TGTGCCAGCAGCCAGTCAACTAGCGGCTGGGAGCTGTTTTTT.

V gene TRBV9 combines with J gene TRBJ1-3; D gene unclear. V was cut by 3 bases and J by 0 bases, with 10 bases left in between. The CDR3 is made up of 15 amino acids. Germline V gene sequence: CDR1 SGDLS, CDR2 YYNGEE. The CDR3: CASSGGLDSGNTIYF. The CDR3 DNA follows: TGTGCCAGCAGCGGAGGATTGGACTCTGGAAACACCATATATTTT.

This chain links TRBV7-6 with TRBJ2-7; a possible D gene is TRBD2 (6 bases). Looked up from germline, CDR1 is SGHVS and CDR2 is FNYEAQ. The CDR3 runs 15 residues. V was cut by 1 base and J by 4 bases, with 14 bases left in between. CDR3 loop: CASSLGSGSAYEQYF. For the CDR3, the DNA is TGTGCCAGCAGCTTAGGTAGCGGTAGTGCTTACGAGCAGTACTTC.

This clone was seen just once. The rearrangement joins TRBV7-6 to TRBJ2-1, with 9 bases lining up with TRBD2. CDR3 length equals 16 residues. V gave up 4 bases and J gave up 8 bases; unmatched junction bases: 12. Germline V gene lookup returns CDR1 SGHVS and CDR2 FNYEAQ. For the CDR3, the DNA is TGTGCCAGCAGCTCCGCGGTAGCGGGGGAGCGGTATGAGCAGTTCTTC. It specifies CASSSAVAGERYEQFF.

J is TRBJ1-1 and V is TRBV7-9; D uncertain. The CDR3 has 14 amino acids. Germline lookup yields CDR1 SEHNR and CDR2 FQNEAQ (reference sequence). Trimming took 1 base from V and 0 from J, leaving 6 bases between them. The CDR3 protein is CASSLDLLNTEAFF. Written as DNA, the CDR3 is TGTGCCAGCAGCTTAGACCTATTGAACACTGAAGCTTTCTTT.

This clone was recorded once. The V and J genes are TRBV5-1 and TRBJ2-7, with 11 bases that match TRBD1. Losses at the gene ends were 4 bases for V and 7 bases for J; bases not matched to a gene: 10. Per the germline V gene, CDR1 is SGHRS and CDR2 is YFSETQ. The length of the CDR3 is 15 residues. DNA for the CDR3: TGCGCCAGCAGCGCCCCGGGACAGGGGGGGCGGGAGCAGTACTTC. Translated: CASSAPGQGGREQYF.

The CDR3 here is CASSIPGRGYTF. The CDR3 region has the DNA TGTGCCAGTAGTATCCCAGGGCGCGGCTACACCTTC. The chain has TRBV19 and TRBJ1-2, with D possibly TRBD1 on 5 matching bases. This CDR3 region has 12 residues. V dropped 3 bases and J dropped 8 bases, with 10 bases sitting between them. Germline CDR1 LNHDA, CDR2 SQIVND (reference sequence).

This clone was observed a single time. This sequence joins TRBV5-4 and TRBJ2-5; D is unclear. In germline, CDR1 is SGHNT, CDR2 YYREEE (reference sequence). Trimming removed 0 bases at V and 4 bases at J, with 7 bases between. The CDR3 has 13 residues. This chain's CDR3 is CASSLVGVETQYF. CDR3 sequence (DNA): TGTGCCAGCAGCTTGGTTGGCGTAGAGACCCAGTACTTC.

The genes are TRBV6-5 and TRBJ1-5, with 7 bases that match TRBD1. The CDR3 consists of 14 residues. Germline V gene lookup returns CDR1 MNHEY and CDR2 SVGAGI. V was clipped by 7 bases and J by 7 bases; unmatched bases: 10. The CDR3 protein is CASTPRGGPQPQHF. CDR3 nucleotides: TGTGCCAGCACTCCAAGAGGGGGCCCGCAGCCCCAGCATTTT.